The source of this T cell receptor beta chain is a study of identical twins (TCRdb year 2016). Turning to the overall study: To test whether fetal clonotypes persist, this study deep-sequenced TCR alpha and beta repertoires from monozygotic twins, from unrelated adults of various ages, and from cord blood. Replicate twin experiments were performed at different times using different library preparation protocols to rule out contamination. Summary of the overall study and its limitations: Invariant T cells such as MAIT and iNKT could partly confound zero-insertion analyses, although diverse VJ usage argued against such confounding for most clonotypes. Because the same donors could not be followed over many years, the conclusions depended on cross-sectional statistical analysis. Excess twin sharing in beta out-of-frame sequences was weaker because fewer shared sequences lowered the signal-to-noise ratio. Out-of-frame TCR alpha sharing in monozygotic twins was systematically underestimated by recombination models, whereas sharing between unrelated individuals was in agreement with the recombination models. Fewer insertions were carried by abundant cord blood beta clonotypes; a weaker similar trend was observed in young adult naive repertoires, while no such trend was observed in memory repertoires. Out-of-frame TCR alpha sequences shared between twins showed an excess of low generation-probability sequences compared with coincidental sharing between unrelated individuals.

Only healthy Caucasian donors were included. The study also sequenced three unrelated non-twin adults: a male aged 18 to 29, a male aged 50 to 59 and a female aged 50 to 59. Miltenyi CD45RO+ enrichment and human naive T-cell isolation kits were used to isolate memory (CD45RO+) and naive T cells from PBMC. This clonotype was seen more than once but under ten times. Its target antigen remains unknown. Base-call qualities are not available, and no considerably larger clone is one nucleotide away. The CDR3 runs 16 amino acids, cysteine and phenylalanine included. Only the CDR3 DNA is retained, 48 bases long and in frame from the first base. Unmatched junction bases come to 7, with V trimmed by 6 bases and J by 4 bases. The library relied on 5' RACE. The instrument given in TCRdb is Illumina HiSeq 2000. A universal primer binding site was added through template switching, and the final cDNA carried a unique molecular identifier so that TCR cDNA molecules could be counted accurately. Specific primers in the conserved constant-segment region were used to synthesize first-strand cDNA for the TCR alpha and beta chains. Each cDNA library was double barcoded, with a SMART-Mk sample barcode plus Illumina barcodes, to control for contamination. TruSeq adapter sequences along with Illumina sample barcodes were introduced in two successive PCR steps. TCR alpha and beta cDNA libraries were sequenced on the Illumina HiSeq platform with custom primers. In the authors' own workflow: MiGEC processed the raw reads to extract unique molecular identifiers, while MiXCR was used to determine the CDR3 positions. For each individual, recombination models were inferred using an EM algorithm with the repgenHMM and IGoR tools. Shared clonotype analysis was performed with the tcR package in R, normalizing sharing by the product of cloneset sizes. To study raw recombination without the effects of thymic and clonal selection, out-of-frame nonproductive sequences were analyzed. In TCRdb, the public reads were trimmed at Q25 with fastp and aligned with MiXCR, with productive beta chains retained. When rows share a CDR3 protein, they turn into one entry using the most common DNA and genes. The V and J calls and clone size come from TCRdb's table, not from the authors' own analysis. In this sample the table shows some 710,000 distinct CDR3 sequences, around 6% of which occur a single time. The ten largest clones capture roughly 1.6% of the sample.

This receptor was taken from a man aged 18-30 years in good health. Sequenced sample: naive T cells sorted from blood. The cell subset or site label of this sample denotes: cells isolated with a human naive T-cell isolation kit. The V gene is TRBV12-3 or TRBV12-4 and the J gene is TRBJ2-3, and TRBD2 matches 13 of the central bases. The sequenced DNA is TGTGCCAGCAGCTGGACTAGCGGGAGAGGTGCAGATACGCAGTATTTT. Its translation reads: CASSWTSGRGADTQYF.